Below, 7 T cell receptor beta chains from the same sample are listed, as sequenced in a study of blood T cell repertoires in COVID-19. Here immunoSEQ multiplex PCR was the method, and the copy in TCRdb shows in-frame clones only, minus some. The repertoire consists of roughly 150,000 clones, with about 80% occurring once and the leading ten covering 3% to 4%. Source material: PBMCs or T cells enriched from blood (not recorded which). The receptors derive from a man over 45 in a cohort exposed to, infected with or recovered from COVID-19 (not recorded which).

V and J are TRBV28 and TRBJ1-1; D gene ambiguous. The CDR3 length is 14 residues. Germline assignment: CDR1 MDHEN and CDR2 SYDVKM. Trimming pared 3 bases from V and 11 bases from J, leaving 19 bases between. The CDR3 region is CASSLLSSVQAAFF. The CDR3 DNA reads TGTGCCAGCAGTTTGCTAAGTTCCGTTCAAGCCGCTTTCTTT.

This clone was picked up one time. The V and J genes are TRBV5-1 and TRBJ2-3; possibly TRBD1 for D (5 bases). Trimming shortened V by 1 base and J by 2 bases, and 8 bases separated the two germline ends. This CDR3 is 14 amino acids long. Looked up from germline, CDR1 is SGHRS and CDR2 is YFSETQ. The chain's CDR3 is CASSLSGSTDTQYF. The CDR3, as DNA: TGCGCCAGCAGCTTGTCAGGGTCCACAGATACGCAGTATTTT.

This rearrangement joins TRBV11-2 to TRBJ1-2, with a tentative D call TRBD1 (6 bases). V was trimmed by 4 bases and J by 4 bases, leaving 19 bases between them. This CDR3 comprises 16 residues. CDR1 is SGHAT, CDR2 FQNNGV, per germline. The DNA for the CDR3 is TGTGCCAGCAGCTACGGACAGTCTCTCTCGGGCTATGGCTACACCTTC. Amino acid sequence: CASSYGQSLSGYGYTF.

V is TRBV6-5 and J is TRBJ2-7; D uncertain. The V gene's germline CDR1 is MNHEY and CDR2 SVGAGI. The CDR3 has 10 amino acids. V was pared by 8 bases and J by 4 bases, with 6 bases between. CDR3 bases: TGTGCCAGCCTTAATTACGAGCAGTACTTC. The encoded protein is CASLNYEQYF.

This clone was found a few times. The J gene is TRBJ2-2, the V gene TRBV7-9; 10 nucleotides match TRBD1. V was clipped by 4 bases and J by 4 bases; unmatched bases: 0. The CDR3 runs 14 residues. Germline V gene sequence: CDR1 SEHNR, CDR2 FQNEAQ (reference sequence). The CDR3, as DNA: TGTGCCAGCAGCTGGACAGGGGGCACCGGGGAGCTGTTTTTT. It yields the protein CASSWTGGTGELFF. The whole variable domain, filled in from reference TRBV7-9 and TRBJ2-2, reads DTGVSQNPRHKITKRGQNVTFRCDPISEHNRLYWYRQTLGQGPEFLTYFQNEAQLEKSRLLSDRFSAERPKGSFSTLEIQRTEQGDSAMYLCASSWTGGTGELFFGEGSRLTVL.

V gene TRBV6-2 or TRBV6-3 combines with J gene TRBJ2-7, with 11 bases aligning to TRBD2. Germline V gene data show CDR1 as MNHEY and CDR2 as SVGEGT. The CDR3 spans 15 residues. After removal of 5 bases from V and 2 bases from J, the junction contained 5 bases not matched to a gene. Here the CDR3 reads CASSNPSGGTYEQYF. The CDR3 coding sequence is TGTGCCAGCAGTAACCCTAGCGGGGGGACCTACGAGCAGTACTTC.

This chain uses TRBV28 with TRBJ2-1; D ambiguous. V dropped 5 bases and J dropped 10 bases, with 24 bases sitting between them. The CDR3 has 16 residues. Germline V gene sequence: CDR1 MDHEN, CDR2 SYDVKM. DNA of the CDR3: TGTGCCAGCAGTCTCCCACTCCACCCGGTTGGGCTAGAGCAGTTCTTC. This sequence encodes CASSLPLHPVGLEQFF.